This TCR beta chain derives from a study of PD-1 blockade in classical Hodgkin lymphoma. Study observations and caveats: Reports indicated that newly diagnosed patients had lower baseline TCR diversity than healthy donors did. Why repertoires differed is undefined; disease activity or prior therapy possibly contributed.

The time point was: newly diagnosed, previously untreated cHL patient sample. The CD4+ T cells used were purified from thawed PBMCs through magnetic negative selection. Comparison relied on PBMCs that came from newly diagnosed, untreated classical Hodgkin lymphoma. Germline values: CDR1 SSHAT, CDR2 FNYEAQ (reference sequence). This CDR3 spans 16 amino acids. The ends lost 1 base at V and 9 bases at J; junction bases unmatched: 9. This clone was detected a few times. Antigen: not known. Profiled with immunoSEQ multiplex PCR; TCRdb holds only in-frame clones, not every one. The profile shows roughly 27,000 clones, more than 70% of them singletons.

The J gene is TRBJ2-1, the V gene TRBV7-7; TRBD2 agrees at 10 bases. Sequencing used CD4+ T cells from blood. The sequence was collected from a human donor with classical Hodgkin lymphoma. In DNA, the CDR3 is TGTGCCAGCAGCTTAGGGGCTAGCGGGAGTGGTAGTGAGCAGTTCTTC. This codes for CASSLGASGSGSEQFF.